Given below is one T cell receptor (beta chain) in context. MiXCR, applied by TCRdb to the RT-PCR reads, yields one record per CDR3 protein. The sample holds 200,000 to 250,000 distinct CDR3 sequences, around an eighth seen once. The entry originates in a study of patients and donors after allogeneic stem cell transplantation. The CDR3 runs to 15 residues. V shed 5 bases and J 8 bases; nucleotides not matched to a gene: 7. The sequenced material came from blood, either unsorted or a sorted T cell fraction (not recorded which). This clonotype was obtained from a human donor who was either an allogeneic HSCT recipient or a stem cell or donor lymphocyte infusion donor (not recorded which). It is not recorded whose cells these are; they may come from a transplant donor. This sequence joins TRBV12-3 or TRBV12-4 and TRBJ2-1; TRBD2 aligns across 12 bases. For the CDR3, the DNA is TGTGCCAGCAGTCTCGGACTAGCGGGATTAGATGAGCAGTTCTTC. As protein: CASSLGLAGLDEQFF.